This passage covers 21 T cell receptor beta chains from one sample sequenced in a study of T cells expressing NK-cell markers. Each CDR3 protein gets one entry in TCRdb, which reprocessed the 5' RACE reads and gives no DNA. Listed are about 400,000 distinct CDR3 sequences; roughly 10% falls within the top ten. Input material: blood T cells: a sorted CD56 or NKG2C T cell subset, CD4+ or CD8+ T cells, or bulk PBMC T cells (not recorded which). These receptors all stem from a woman aged 45 to 65 in good health.

This chain joins TRBV5-1 and TRBJ2-1; TCRdb picks TRBD1, but there is no DNA to check that call. This CDR3 has 14 amino acids. The germline gives CDR1 SGHRS, CDR2 YFSETQ. CDR3 loop: CASSLGDPRSEQFF.

This sequence joins TRBV27 and TRBJ2-1; no DNA is available, so the TRBD1 call from TCRdb remains unchecked. CDR1 and CDR2 (germline): MNHEY, SMNVEV (reference sequence). The CDR3 length is 15 residues. This CDR3 is CASSTPGQGAHEQFF.

This chain connects TRBV12-3 or TRBV12-4 to TRBJ2-1. The CDR3 has 11 residues. CDR3 protein: CASSLVGEQFF.

This chain joins TRBV28 and TRBJ1-5; as DNA is missing, the TRBD1 call by TCRdb cannot be tested. The germline V gene encodes CDR1 MDHEN and CDR2 SYDVKM. The CDR3 contains 12 residues. CDR3 sequence: CASSSGGQPQHF.

This chain uses TRBV12-3 or TRBV12-4 with TRBJ2-1. This CDR3 contains 13 residues. This chain's CDR3 is CASSLSDGLEQFF.

V is TRBV6-5 and J is TRBJ1-1. This CDR3 is 16 amino acids long. Germline V gene sequence: CDR1 MNHEY, CDR2 SVGAGI. CDR3 protein: CASSYSTGLMNTEAFF.

This chain uses TRBV15 with TRBJ2-3; no DNA is available, so the TRBD2 call from TCRdb remains unchecked. Germline lookup yields CDR1 LNHNV and CDR2 YYDKDF (reference sequence). There are 15 residues in the CDR3. The CDR3 reads CATSRVSGITDTQYF.

The V and J genes are TRBV5-4 and TRBJ2-7; TCRdb's D call, TRBD2, is unchecked because there is no DNA. Germline V lookup: CDR1 SGHNT, CDR2 YYREEE (reference sequence). The CDR3 totals 15 residues. This chain's CDR3 is CASGEGLADSYEQYF.

J is TRBJ2-2 and V is TRBV18; TCRdb indicates TRBD2, and absent DNA this call remains unverified. Germline values: CDR1 KGHSH, CDR2 LQKENI. This CDR3 region has 13 residues. CDR3 sequence reads: CASSPEATGELFF.

The V and J genes are TRBV5-1 and TRBJ2-3; as DNA is missing, the TRBD1 call by TCRdb cannot be tested. The CDR3 consists of 16 residues. Per the germline V gene, CDR1 is SGHRS and CDR2 is YFSETQ. CDR3 sequence: CASSLGDRGLADTQYF.

J is TRBJ1-1 and V is TRBV29-1; TCRdb outputs TRBD1, but without DNA this stays unchecked. CDR3 size: 13 residues. CDR1 and CDR2 (germline): SQVTM, ANQGSEA. CDR3 loop: CSSRTGLGTEAFF.

The V gene is TRBV11-2, the J gene TRBJ2-7; TCRdb designates TRBD1, a call that cannot be tested without DNA. The CDR3 is 15 amino acids. Germline V CDR1 and CDR2: SGHAT, FQNNGV. CDR3: CASSLTEAGSYEQYF.

The V and J genes are TRBV4-1 and TRBJ2-7; TCRdb calls TRBD1, which cannot be checked without DNA. Per the germline V gene, CDR1 is MGHRA and CDR2 is YSYEKL. This CDR3 comprises 15 residues. CDR3: CASSLGTGNTYEQYF.

V and J are TRBV7-2 and TRBJ2-5; TCRdb's D call, TRBD2, is unchecked because there is no DNA. The CDR3 runs to 18 residues. Germline V gives CDR1 SGHTA, CDR2 FQGNSA. CDR3: CASSVIPTTSGRLGTQYF.

The J gene is TRBJ2-1, the V gene TRBV10-2; the D gene TCRdb calls, TRBD2, cannot be checked with no DNA. Germline-derived CDR1 and CDR2 are WSHSY and SAAADI. The CDR3 contains 15 residues. This chain's CDR3 is CASRPLAGDHNEQFF.

The rearrangement joins TRBV4-1 to TRBJ2-7; the D call from TCRdb, TRBD1, cannot be confirmed without DNA. The CDR3 loop spans 17 amino acids. Per the germline V gene, CDR1 is MGHRA and CDR2 is YSYEKL. The chain's CDR3 is CASSHPDNRGRRNEQYF.

The chain has TRBV18 and TRBJ1-1; TCRdb calls TRBD1, which cannot be checked without DNA. Germline CDR1 KGHSH, CDR2 LQKENI. The CDR3 length is 13 residues. The CDR3 is CASSTNQGTEAFF. Full variable domain (missing parts from reference TRBV18 and TRBJ1-1): NAGVMQNPRHLVRRRGQEARLRCSPMKGHSHVYWYRQLPEEGLKFMVYLQKENIIDESGMPKERFSAEFPKEGPSILRIQQVVRGDSAAYFCASSTNQGTEAFFGQGTRLTVV.

This chain uses TRBV19 with TRBJ1-5; TCRdb's assignment of TRBD1 cannot be checked, as there is no DNA. The CDR3 runs 13 residues. Per the germline V gene, CDR1 is LNHDA and CDR2 is SQIVND (reference sequence). CDR3 sequence reads: CASSPRGNQPQHF.

The rearrangement links TRBV5-1 to TRBJ1-5. The germline V gene has CDR1 SGHRS and CDR2 YFSETQ. This CDR3 has 15 residues. CDR3 amino acids: CASSLAGLSSQPQHF.

This sequence joins TRBV6-1 and TRBJ1-2; TCRdb's D call, TRBD1, is unchecked because there is no DNA. Germline V CDR1 and CDR2: MNHNS, SASEGT. The CDR3 sequence is 14 residues long. The CDR3 is CASRNRGQNYGYTF.

V usage is TRBV5-6 and J usage is TRBJ2-2; TCRdb returns TRBD1, unconfirmable since there is no DNA. Germline V CDR1 and CDR2: SGHDT, YYEEEE. The length of the CDR3 is 15 residues. CDR3 in amino acids: CASSRGGERYGELFF.